This T cell receptor (beta chain) was recovered during a study of identical twins. One entry per CDR3 protein results from TCRdb running MiXCR on the 5' RACE reads. The sample holds roughly 260,000 distinct CDR3 sequences, 6.5% to 9% seen once. This clonotype was recorded many times. V was pared by 6 bases and J by 2 bases, with 10 bases between. The CDR3 is made up of 13 amino acids. This sample was shared with a second study, whose subject was yellow fever vaccine responses in identical twins.

Source material: CD8+ T cells sorted from blood. This clonotype was obtained from a woman under 30 in good health. The chain is built from TRBV12-3 or TRBV12-4 and TRBJ1-2, with D possibly being TRBD1 (5 bases). CDR3 sequence: CASSWTPNYGYTF. CDR3 bases: TGTGCCAGCAGCTGGACACCAAACTATGGCTACACCTTC.